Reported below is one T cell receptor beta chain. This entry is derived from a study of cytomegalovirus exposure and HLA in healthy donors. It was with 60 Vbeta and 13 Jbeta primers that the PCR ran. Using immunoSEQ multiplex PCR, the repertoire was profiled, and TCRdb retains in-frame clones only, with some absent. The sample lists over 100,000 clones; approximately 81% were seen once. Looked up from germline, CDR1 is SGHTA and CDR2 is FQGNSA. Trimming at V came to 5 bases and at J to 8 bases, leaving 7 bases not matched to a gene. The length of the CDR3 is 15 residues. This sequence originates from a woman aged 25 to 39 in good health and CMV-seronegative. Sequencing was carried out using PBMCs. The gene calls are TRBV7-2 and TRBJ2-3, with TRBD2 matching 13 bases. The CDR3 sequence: CASSNPGLAGSTQYF. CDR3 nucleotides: TGTGCCAGCAGCAATCCGGGACTAGCGGGAAGTACGCAGTATTTT.